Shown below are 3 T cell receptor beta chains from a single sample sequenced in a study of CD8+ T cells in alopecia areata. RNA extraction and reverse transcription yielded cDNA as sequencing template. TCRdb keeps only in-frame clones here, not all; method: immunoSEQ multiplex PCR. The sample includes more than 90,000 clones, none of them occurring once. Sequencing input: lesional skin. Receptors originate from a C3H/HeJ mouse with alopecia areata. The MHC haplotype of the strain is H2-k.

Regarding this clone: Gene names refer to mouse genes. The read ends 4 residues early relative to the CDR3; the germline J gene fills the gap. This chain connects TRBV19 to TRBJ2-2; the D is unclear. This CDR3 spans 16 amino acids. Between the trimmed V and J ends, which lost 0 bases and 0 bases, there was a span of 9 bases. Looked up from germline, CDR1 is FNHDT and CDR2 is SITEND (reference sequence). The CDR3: CASSIVAAANTGQLYF. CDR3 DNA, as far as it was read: TGTGCCAGCAGTATAGTCGCAGCAGCAAACACCGGG.

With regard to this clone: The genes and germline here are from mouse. CDR3 DNA, as far as it was read: TGCACCTGCAGTCTCCGTGGACAGAACTATGCT. Its protein is CTCSLRGQNYA. The whole CDR3 protein is CTCSLRGQNYAEQFF. This rearrangement joins TRBV1 to TRBJ2-1, with a tentative D call TRBD1 (6 bases). The sequence runs out 4 residues before the end of the CDR3; the remainder is reconstructed from the germline J gene. The CDR3 covers 15 residues. V was clipped by 5 bases and J by 1 base, with 12 bases between them. The V gene's germline CDR1 is NSQYPW and CDR2 LRSPGD (reference sequence).

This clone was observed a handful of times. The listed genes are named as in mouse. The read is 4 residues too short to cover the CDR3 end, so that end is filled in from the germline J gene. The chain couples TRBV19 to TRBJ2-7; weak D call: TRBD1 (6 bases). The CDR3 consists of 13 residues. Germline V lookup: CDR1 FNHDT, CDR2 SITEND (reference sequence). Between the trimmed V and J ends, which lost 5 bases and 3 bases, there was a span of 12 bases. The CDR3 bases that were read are TGTGCCAGCAGCCGACAGGCCTTCTAT. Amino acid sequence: CASSRQAFY. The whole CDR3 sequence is CASSRQAFYEQYF.